This TCR beta chain comes out of a study of T cell responses to AZD1222 COVID-19 vaccine. This clone was observed a handful of times. Its specificity is not known. General study results and limits: Seropositive status at baseline applied to only a handful of AZD1222 recipients. Females made up more of the donors, who were largely white British, and clonal diversity may have come out too low. Repertoires were obtained only post-peak T cell response. Nearly half of spike-specific TCRs reportedly target unmutated variant regions.

Germline CDR1 and CDR2: SGHKS and YYEKEE (reference sequence). V was cut by 1 base and J by 7 bases, with 14 bases left in between. The CDR3 is 15 amino acids. This table comes from immunoSEQ multiplex PCR, and its TCRdb copy is limited to in-frame clones, with some not included. Of 86,000 or so clones in the sample, around nine tenths are singletons; the top ten hold roughly 4.8%. The TCR originated in an adult in good health. Sequenced material: peripheral blood, taken on day 0 of MenACWY control vaccination. V usage is TRBV5-5 and J usage is TRBJ1-4, with D perhaps matching TRBD1 (5 bases). The CDR3 spells CASSLRPGLGEKLFF. DNA of the CDR3: TGTGCCAGCAGCTTGCGCCCAGGGCTAGGTGAAAAACTGTTTTTT.